Here is one T cell receptor (beta chain) with its context. Its antigen remains unidentified. The data belong to a study of siplizumab effects on memory and regulatory T cells. General observations from the study: For mappable alloreactive CD4+ clones, the mean Treg-derived fraction was about 70% with siplizumab and 26.9% in controls. Proof of suppressive function in proliferating Tregs from siplizumab cultures was not established.

Only in-frame clones appear in the TCRdb table, and some are missing; sequencing was by immunoSEQ multiplex PCR. The profile shows approximately 100,000 clones, 75% to 95% of them singletons. In germline, CDR1 is SGHRS, CDR2 YFSETQ. The CDR3 sequence is 15 residues long. V was trimmed by 0 bases and J by 2 bases, leaving 10 bases between them. The receptor was derived from a human donor in good health. Some clones in this sample may be carry-over from other donors' samples. The genes are TRBV5-1 and TRBJ2-3; D is possibly TRBD2 (6 bases). The specimen sequenced was CD4+ T cells sorted from blood. In nucleotides, the CDR3 is TGCGCCAGCAGCTTGGCGGGACTCCTCACAGATACGCAGTATTTT. Amino acid sequence: CASSLAGLLTDTQYF.